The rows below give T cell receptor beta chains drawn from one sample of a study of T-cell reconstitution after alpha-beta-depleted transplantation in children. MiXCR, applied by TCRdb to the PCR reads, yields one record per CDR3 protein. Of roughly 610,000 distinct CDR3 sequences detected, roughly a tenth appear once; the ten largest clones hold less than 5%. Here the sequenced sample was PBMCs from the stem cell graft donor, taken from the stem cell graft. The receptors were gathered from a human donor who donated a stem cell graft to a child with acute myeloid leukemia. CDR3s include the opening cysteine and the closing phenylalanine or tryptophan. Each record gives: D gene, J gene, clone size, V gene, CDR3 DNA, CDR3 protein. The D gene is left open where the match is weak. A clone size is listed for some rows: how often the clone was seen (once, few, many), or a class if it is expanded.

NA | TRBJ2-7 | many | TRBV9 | TGTGCCAGCAGCGTAGGAGCAAATCCGTACGAGCAGTACTTC | CASSVGANPYEQYF
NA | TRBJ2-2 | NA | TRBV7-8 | TGTGCCAGCAGCACAAGCGGGCAGGGTCCACTGAACACCGGGGAGCTGTTTTTT | CASSTSGQGPLNTGELFF
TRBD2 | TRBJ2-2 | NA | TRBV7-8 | TGTGCCAGCAGCTTAATAGCGGGAGGCACCGGGGAGCTGTTTTTT | CASSLIAGGTGELFF
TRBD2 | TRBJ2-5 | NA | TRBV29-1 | TGCAGCGGCAGGACTAGCGGGAGGCTAGAGACCCAGTACTTC | CSGRTSGRLETQYF
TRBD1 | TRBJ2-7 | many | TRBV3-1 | TGTGCCAGCAGCCCCGGGACAGGGGGCTACGAGCAGTACTTC | CASSPGTGGYEQYF
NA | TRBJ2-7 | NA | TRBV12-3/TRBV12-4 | TGTGCCAGCAGTTTAGGCGGGCTCGCAGGGAACGAGCAGTACTTC | CASSLGGLAGNEQYF
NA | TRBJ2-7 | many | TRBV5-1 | TGCGCCAGCAGCACAGACTCCTACGAGCAGTACTTC | CASSTDSYEQYF
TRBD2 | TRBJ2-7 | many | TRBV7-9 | TGTGCCAGCAGCTTAACGACTAGCGGGAGAGTTCCCCACGAGCAGTACTTC | CASSLTTSGRVPHEQYF
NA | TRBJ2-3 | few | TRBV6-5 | TGTGCCAGCAGTCACTTTGGTGACCAGGGCAGCACAGATACGCAGTATTTT | CASSHFGDQGSTDTQYF
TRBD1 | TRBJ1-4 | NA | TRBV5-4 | TGTGCCAGCAGCGGCGGACAGGGGTCCCTTGAAAAACTGTTTTTT | CASSGGQGSLEKLFF
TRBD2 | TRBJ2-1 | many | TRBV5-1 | TGCGCCAGCAGCTTGGCCGGGAAGGGTAGCGGGTCCACTTACAATGAGCAGTTCTTC | CASSLAGKGSGSTYNEQFF
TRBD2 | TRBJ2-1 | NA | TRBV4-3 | TGCGCCAGCAGCCAAGATGAAGGCGGGAGTCCCTACAATGAGCAGTTCTTC | CASSQDEGGSPYNEQFF
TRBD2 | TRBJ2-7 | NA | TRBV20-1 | TGCAGTGCTAAACCCGGGACTAGCGGGTATTTGGGGGAGCAGTACTTC | CSAKPGTSGYLGEQYF
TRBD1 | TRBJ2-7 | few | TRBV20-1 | TGCAGTGCACGGACAGGGATCTACGAGCAGTACTTC | CSARTGIYEQYF
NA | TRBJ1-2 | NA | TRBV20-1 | TGCAGTGCTGTAAGAACAGGGATCTATGGCTACACCTTC | CSAVRTGIYGYTF
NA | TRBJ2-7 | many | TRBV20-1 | TGCAGTGCTAGGCCCCCGGGGGAGGCCTACGAGCAGTACTTC | CSARPPGEAYEQYF
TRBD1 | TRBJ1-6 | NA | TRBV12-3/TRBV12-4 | TGTGCCAGCAGTCCGGGACAGGGGAATTCACCCCTCCTCTTT | CASSPGQGNSPLLF
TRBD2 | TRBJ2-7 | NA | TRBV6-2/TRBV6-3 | TGTGCCAGCAGTTCCCGTTTTGGCGGGAGGGCCTACGAGCAGTACTTC | CASSSRFGGRAYEQYF
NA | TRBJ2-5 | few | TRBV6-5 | TGTGCCAGCAGTTACTCTGGGGGGCGGAAGACCCAGTACTTC | CASSYSGGRKTQYF
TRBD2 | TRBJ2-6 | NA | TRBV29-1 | TGCAGCGCCACTAGCGGCTCTGGGGCCAACGTCCTGACTTTC | CSATSGSGANVLTF
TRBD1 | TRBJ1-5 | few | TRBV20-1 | TGCAGTGCCCGGACAGGGGACAATCAGCCCCAGCATTTT | CSARTGDNQPQHF
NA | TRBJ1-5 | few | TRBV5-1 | TGCGCCAGCAGCTTGGGCACAGGGAAGGATCAGCCCCAGCATTTT | CASSLGTGKDQPQHF
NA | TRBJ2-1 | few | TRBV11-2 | TGTGCCAGCAGCGCTACTAGTAACAATGAGCAGTTCTTC | CASSATSNNEQFF
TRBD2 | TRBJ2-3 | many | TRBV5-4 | TGTGCCAGCAGCCCTGAACTAGCGAACACAGATACGCAGTATTTT | CASSPELANTDTQYF
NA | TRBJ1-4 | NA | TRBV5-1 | TGCGCCAGCAGCTCGGGGGTAAACTATGAAAAACTGTTTTTT | CASSSGVNYEKLFF
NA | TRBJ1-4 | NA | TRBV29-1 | TGCAGCGTTGCCCTGATCGGGGGGGCGGGTGAAAAACTGTTTTTT | CSVALIGGAGEKLFF
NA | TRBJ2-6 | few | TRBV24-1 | TGTGCCACCAGTCGGTCAGGGGCTGGGGCCAACGTCCTGACTTTC | CATSRSGAGANVLTF
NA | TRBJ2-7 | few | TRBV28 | TGTGCCAGCAGTTTAATTCGGGCCAGCTCCTACGAGCAGTACTTC | CASSLIRASSYEQYF
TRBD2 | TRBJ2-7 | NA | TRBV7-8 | TGTGCCAGCAGCTTATTGGTAGCGGGAGACTACGAGCAGTACTTC | CASSLLVAGDYEQYF
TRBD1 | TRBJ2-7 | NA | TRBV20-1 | TGCAGTGCTAGAGATCGGGCAGGGGGCTACGAGCAGTACTTC | CSARDRAGGYEQYF
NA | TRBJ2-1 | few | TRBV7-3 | TGTGCCAGCAGCTTAAGGGGTAGCGGCAACTACAATGAGCAGTTCTTC | CASSLRGSGNYNEQFF
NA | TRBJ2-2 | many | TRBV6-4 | TGTGCCAGCAGTGATCGGGCCGGGGAGCTGTTTTTT | CASSDRAGELFF
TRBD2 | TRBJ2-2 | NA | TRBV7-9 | TGTGCCAGCAGCCTCCGGACTAGCGTAGACACCGGGGAGCTGTTTTTT | CASSLRTSVDTGELFF
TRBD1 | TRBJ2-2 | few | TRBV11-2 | TGTGCCAGCAGGGGACAGGGGTTCAACACCGGGGAGCTGTTTTTT | CASRGQGFNTGELFF
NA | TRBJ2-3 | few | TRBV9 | TGTGCCAGCAGCGTAGGGTCAGGGGCCCGCACAGATACGCAGTATTTT | CASSVGSGARTDTQYF
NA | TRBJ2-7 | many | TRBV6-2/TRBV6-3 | TGTGCCAGCAGTGCCAGGGCGGCCTACGAGCAGTACTTC | CASSARAAYEQYF
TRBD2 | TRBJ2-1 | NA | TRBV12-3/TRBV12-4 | TGTGCCAGCAGGTCGGGAGGGCATGAGCAGTTCTTC | CASRSGGHEQFF
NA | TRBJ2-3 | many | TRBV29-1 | TGCAGCACCTCTCGGGTTGATACGCAGTATTTT | CSTSRVDTQYF
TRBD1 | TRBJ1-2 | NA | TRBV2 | TGTGCCAGCACCCGGACAGGGGGATCTTATGGCTACACCTTC | CASTRTGGSYGYTF
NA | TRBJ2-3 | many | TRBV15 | TGTGCCACCAGCATCAGGCGTCCAGATACGCAGTATTTT | CATSIRRPDTQYF
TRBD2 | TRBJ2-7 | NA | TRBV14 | TGTGCCAGCAGCCCCCGGACTAGCGCAACCTACGAGCAGTACTTC | CASSPRTSATYEQYF
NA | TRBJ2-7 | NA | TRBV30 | TGTGCCTGGAGGCCTGCAGGGGATATACGAAAGCAGTACTTC | CAWRPAGDIRKQYF
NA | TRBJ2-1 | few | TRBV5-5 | TGTGCCAGCAGCTGGGCTTTATCCTACAATGAGCAGTTCTTC | CASSWALSYNEQFF
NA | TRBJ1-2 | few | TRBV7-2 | TGTGCCAGCAGCCTACTGAGGGGAGGCTACACCTTC | CASSLLRGGYTF
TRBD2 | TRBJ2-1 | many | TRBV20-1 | TGCAGTGCATCTCCGGCTGGGAGGGCCGCCTACAATGAGCAGTTCTTC | CSASPAGRAAYNEQFF
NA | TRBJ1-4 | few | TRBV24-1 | TGTGCCACCAGTGACTCAGACAGTCCATTCCAAATGCGCCTGTTTTTT | CATSDSDSPFQMRLFF
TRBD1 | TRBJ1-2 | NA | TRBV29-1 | TGCAGCGTTGAAGAGGTTCAGGGGGCGCAGGGCTACACCTTC | CSVEEVQGAQGYTF
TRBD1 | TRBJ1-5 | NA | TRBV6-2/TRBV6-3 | TGTGCCAGCAGTTACCCGGACAGGGCTCTAGGGCAGCCCCAGCATTTT | CASSYPDRALGQPQHF
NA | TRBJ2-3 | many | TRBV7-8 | TGTGCCAGCAGCCCGGGGGACAGTCCGAGCACAGATACGCAGTATTTT | CASSPGDSPSTDTQYF
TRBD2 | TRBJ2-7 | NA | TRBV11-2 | TGTGCCAGCAGCCCCAGTTCGGGAGGGCTTCTCACGTACTTC | CASSPSSGGLLTYF
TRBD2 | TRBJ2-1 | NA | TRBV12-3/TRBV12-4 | TGTGCCAGCAGGCCAGTTACTAGCGGGGCATACAATGAGCAGTTCTTC | CASRPVTSGAYNEQFF
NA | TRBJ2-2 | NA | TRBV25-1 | TGTGCCAGCAGTGCCACCTCGGGCTGGGAGCTGTTTTTT | CASSATSGWELFF
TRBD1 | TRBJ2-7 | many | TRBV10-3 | TGTGCCATCAGAATGTTAGGGACAGGGGGAGACGAGCAGTACTTC | CAIRMLGTGGDEQYF
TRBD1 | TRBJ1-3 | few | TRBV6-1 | TGTGCCAGCAGGGGACAGGGTACATACACCATATATTTT | CASRGQGTYTIYF
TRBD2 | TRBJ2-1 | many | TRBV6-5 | TGTGCCAGCAGGGTCGGGACTAAAAAACACAATGAGCAGTTCTTC | CASRVGTKKHNEQFF